This TCR beta chain was sequenced in a study of blood T cell repertoires in COVID-19. Study-wide background: PBMCs, B-cell-depleted T cells, or T cells provided the cDNA or gDNA that made up the material.

The CDR3 spans 14 residues. From germline, CDR1 is LNHDA and CDR2 SQIVND (reference sequence). The V end was cut by 4 bases, the J end by 0 bases, with 9 bases between. As originally analysed: Amplification with reference gene primers provided the estimates of nucleated cell counts. Generated by immunoSEQ multiplex PCR, the TCRdb table keeps only in-frame clones and is missing some. V, J and clone size were drawn from that table, and D and trimming were deduced from the DNA. The sample records fewer than 200,000 clones, about four fifths being singletons. Sequencing was performed on peripheral blood. The clonotype was recovered from a woman of 80 years or more with acute or convalescent COVID-19. This chain connects TRBV19 to TRBJ1-2; TRBD1 is a possible D gene (6 bases). CDR3: CASSRGLSNYGYTF. The CDR3, as DNA: TGTGCCAGTAGTAGGGGGCTCTCTAACTATGGCTACACCTTC. Full variable domain (rest looked up from reference TRBV19 and TRBJ1-2): DGGITQSPKYLFRKEGQNVTLSCEQNLNHDAMYWYRQDPGQGLRLIYYSQIVNDFQKGDIAEGYSVSREKKESFPLTVTSAQKNPTAFYLCASSRGLSNYGYTFGSGTRLTVV.